The entry that follows covers one TCR beta chain sequence. Its antigen is still unknown. These data belong to a study of T cells in narcolepsy. V lost 4 bases, J lost 1 base, and 8 bases lay in between. The CDR3 extends over 14 amino acids. Per the germline V gene, CDR1 is SGHDN and CDR2 is FVKESK. Here immunoSEQ multiplex PCR was the method, and the copy in TCRdb shows in-frame clones only, minus some. Of tens of thousands of clones in the sample, about 90% are singletons; the top ten hold more than 0.95%. Study-level points and caveats: Some memory CD4+ repertoires had no autoreactive clone sequences. Autoreactive HCRT-specific and TRIB2-specific clonotypes were marked in same-patient CSF-versus-blood CD4+ comparisons.

This clonotype originated in a human donor with narcolepsy. The sample was CD45RA- memory CD4+ T cells from PBMCs. The chain has TRBV14 and TRBJ2-4, with unresolved D. The CDR3 region is CASSRAGAKNIQYF. The CDR3, as DNA: TGTGCCAGCAGCCGGGCAGGTGCCAAAAACATTCAGTACTTC.